This T cell receptor (beta chain) was sequenced for a study of PD-L1 blockade in urothelial cancer. Study-level findings and limits: Below-median pretreatment blood TCR clonality was a predictor of better survival.

Time point indicated: pretreatment peripheral blood. In regard to this clone: Antigen unknown.

The germline V gene has CDR1 SGHNT and CDR2 YYREEE (reference sequence). This CDR3 region has 14 residues. V was clipped by 3 bases and J by 9 bases; unmatched bases: 7. PCRs were each spiked with synthetic TCR analog templates. TCRdb's copy holds only in-frame clones and misses some; the assay was immunoSEQ multiplex PCR. The table has about 81,000 clones, about 85% seen once. The rearrangement links TRBV5-4 to TRBJ2-1, with 9 bases identical to TRBD2. The sequence derives from a middle-aged man with urothelial cancer. Material: PBMCs, obtained around atezolizumab (anti-PD-L1) treatment. In DNA, the CDR3 is TGTGCCAGCAGCTCGCAAGCGGGAGGAGGTGAGCAGTTCTTC. Translation gives CASSSQAGGGEQFF.